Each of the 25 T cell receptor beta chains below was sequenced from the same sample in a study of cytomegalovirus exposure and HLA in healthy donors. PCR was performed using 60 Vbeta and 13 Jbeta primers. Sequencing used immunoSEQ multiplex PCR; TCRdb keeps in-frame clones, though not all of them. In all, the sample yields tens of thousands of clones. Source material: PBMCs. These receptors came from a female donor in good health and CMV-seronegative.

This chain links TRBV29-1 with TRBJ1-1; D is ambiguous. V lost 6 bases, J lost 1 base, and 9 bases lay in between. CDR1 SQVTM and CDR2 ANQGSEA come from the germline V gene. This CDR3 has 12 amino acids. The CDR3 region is CSVARSNTEAFF. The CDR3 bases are TGCAGCGTCGCCCGGTCGAACACTGAAGCTTTCTTT. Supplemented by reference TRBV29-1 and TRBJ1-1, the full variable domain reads SAVISQKPSRDICQRGTSLTIQCQVDSQVTMMFWYRQQPGQSLTLIATANQGSEATYESGFVIDKFPISRPNLTFSTLTVSNMSPEDSSIYLCSVARSNTEAFFGQGTRLTVV.

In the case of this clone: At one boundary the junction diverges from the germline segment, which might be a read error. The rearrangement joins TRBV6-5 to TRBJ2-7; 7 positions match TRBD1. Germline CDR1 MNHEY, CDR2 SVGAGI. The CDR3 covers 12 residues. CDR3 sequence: CASSSGTAVPNF. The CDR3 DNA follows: TGTGCCAGCAGTTCGGGGACAGCCGTTCCTAACTTC.

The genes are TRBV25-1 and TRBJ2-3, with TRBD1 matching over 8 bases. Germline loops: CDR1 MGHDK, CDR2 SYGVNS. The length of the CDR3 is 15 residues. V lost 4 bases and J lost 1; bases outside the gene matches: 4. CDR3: CASSGTGYGTDTQYF. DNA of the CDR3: TGTGCCAGCAGTGGGACAGGGTATGGCACAGATACGCAGTATTTT.

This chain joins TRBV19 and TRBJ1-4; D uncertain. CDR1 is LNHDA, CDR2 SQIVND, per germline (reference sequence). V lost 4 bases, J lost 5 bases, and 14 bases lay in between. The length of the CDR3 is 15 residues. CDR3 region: CASSTLQDFNEKLFF. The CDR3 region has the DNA TGTGCCAGTAGTACCCTTCAGGACTTCAATGAAAAACTGTTTTTT.

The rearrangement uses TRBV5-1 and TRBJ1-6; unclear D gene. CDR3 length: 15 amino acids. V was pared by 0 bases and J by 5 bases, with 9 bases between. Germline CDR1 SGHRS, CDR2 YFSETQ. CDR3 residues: CASSLAGLDNSPLHF. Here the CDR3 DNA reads TGCGCCAGCAGCTTGGCGGGGTTGGATAATTCACCCCTCCACTTT.

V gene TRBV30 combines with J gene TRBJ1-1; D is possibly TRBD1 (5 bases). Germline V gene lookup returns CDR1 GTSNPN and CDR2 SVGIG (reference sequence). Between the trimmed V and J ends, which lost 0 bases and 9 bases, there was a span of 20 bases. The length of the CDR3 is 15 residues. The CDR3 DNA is TGTGCCTGGAGTGTCGGTACAGGATGGAATGGGAAAGCTTTCTTT. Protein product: CAWSVGTGWNGKAFF.

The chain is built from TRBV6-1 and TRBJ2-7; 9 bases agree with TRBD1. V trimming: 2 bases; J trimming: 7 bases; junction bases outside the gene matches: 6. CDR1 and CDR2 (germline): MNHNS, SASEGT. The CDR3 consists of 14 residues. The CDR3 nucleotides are TGTGCCAGCAGTGAACCCGGGACAGGGAGGGAGCAGTACTTC. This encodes CASSEPGTGREQYF.

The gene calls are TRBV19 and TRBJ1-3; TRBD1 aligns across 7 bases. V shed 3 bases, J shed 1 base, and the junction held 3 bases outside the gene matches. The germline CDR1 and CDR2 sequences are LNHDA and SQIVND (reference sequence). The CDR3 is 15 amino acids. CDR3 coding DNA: TGTGCCAGTAGTATGAACAGGGGATCTGGAAACACCATATATTTT. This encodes CASSMNRGSGNTIYF.

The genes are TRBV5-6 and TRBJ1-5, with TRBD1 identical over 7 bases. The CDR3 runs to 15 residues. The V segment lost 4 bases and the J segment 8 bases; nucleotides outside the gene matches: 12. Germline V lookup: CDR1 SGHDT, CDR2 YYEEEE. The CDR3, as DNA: TGTGCCAGCAGCCTACTACAGGGGCAGGTTGAGCCCCAGCATTTT. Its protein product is CASSLLQGQVEPQHF.

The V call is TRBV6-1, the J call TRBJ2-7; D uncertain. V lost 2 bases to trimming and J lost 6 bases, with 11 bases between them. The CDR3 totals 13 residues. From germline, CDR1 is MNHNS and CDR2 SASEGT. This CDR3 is CASSELQTSEQYF. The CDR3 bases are TGTGCCAGCAGTGAATTACAGACAAGCGAGCAGTACTTC.

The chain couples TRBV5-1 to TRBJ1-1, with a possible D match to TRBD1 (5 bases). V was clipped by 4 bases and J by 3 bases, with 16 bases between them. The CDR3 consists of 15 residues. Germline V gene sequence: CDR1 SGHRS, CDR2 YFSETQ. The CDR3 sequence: CASSPRGRLDTEAFF. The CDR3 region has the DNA TGCGCCAGCAGCCCGCGGGGGAGGTTGGACACTGAAGCTTTCTTT.

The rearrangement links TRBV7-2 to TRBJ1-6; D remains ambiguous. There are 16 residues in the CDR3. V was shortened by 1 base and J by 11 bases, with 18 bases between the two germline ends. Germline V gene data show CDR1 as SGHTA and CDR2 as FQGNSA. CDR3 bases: TGTGCCAGCAGCTTAGGAGAGGGAAGTCTCGGAGCACCCCTCCACTTT. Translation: CASSLGEGSLGAPLHF.

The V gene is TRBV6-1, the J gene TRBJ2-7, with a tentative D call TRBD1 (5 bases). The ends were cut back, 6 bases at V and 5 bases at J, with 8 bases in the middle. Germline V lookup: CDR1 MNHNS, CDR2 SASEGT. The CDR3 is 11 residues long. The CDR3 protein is CASRGQHEQYF. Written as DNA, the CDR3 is TGTGCCAGCAGGGGGCAACACGAGCAGTACTTC.

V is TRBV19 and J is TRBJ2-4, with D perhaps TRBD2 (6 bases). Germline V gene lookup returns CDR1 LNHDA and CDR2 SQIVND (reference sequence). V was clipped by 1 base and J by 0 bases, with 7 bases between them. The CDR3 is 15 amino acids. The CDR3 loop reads CASSIAGVAKNIQYF. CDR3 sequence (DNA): TGTGCCAGTAGTATAGCGGGGGTAGCCAAAAACATTCAGTACTTC.

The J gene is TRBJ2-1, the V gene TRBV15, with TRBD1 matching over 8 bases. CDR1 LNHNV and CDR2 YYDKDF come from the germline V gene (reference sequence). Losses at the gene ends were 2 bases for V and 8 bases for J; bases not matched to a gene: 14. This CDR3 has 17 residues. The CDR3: CATSRLFGTGRGDEQFF. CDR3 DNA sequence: TGTGCCACCAGCAGACTATTCGGGACAGGACGAGGGGATGAGCAGTTCTTC.

CDR3 region: CASSLAFGRQERYEQYF. The DNA for the CDR3 is TGTGCCAGCAGCTTAGCTTTTGGGAGACAGGAGCGCTACGAGCAGTACTTC. The gene calls are TRBV7-9 and TRBJ2-7, with D perhaps TRBD1 (6 bases). The CDR3 runs to 17 residues. The V end lost 0 bases, the J end lost 3 bases, and 18 bases lay between the germline ends. The germline CDR1 and CDR2 sequences are SEHNR and FQNEAQ (reference sequence).

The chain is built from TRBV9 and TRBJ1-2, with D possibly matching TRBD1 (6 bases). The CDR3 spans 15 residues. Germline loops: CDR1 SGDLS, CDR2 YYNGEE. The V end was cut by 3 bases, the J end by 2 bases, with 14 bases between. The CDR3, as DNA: TGTGCCAGCAGCGCCCCATTACAGGGCAACTATGGCTACACCTTC. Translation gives CASSAPLQGNYGYTF.

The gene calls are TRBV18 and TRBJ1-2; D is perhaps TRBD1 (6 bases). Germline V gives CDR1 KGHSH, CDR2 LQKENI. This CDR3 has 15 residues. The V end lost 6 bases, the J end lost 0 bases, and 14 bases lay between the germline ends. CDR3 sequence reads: CASSPDRTSNYGYTF. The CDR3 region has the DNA TGTGCCAGCTCCCCAGACAGGACCTCTAACTATGGCTACACCTTC.

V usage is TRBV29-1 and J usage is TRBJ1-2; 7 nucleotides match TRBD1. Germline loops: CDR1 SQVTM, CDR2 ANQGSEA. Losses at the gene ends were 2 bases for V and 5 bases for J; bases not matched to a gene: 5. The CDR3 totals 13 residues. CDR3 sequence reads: CSVESAGGYGYTF. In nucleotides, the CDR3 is TGCAGCGTTGAATCGGCAGGGGGGTATGGCTACACCTTC.

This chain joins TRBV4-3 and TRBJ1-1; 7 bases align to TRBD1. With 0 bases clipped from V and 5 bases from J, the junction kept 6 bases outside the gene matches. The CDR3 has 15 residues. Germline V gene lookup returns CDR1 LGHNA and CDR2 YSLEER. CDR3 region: CASSQDARGRTEAFF. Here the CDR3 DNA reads TGCGCCAGCAGCCAAGATGCCAGGGGGAGGACTGAAGCTTTCTTT.

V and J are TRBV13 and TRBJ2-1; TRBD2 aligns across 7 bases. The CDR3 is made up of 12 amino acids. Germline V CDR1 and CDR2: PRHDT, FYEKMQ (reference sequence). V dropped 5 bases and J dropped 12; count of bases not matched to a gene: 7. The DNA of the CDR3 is TGTGCCAGCAGCCCCCGCCGCGGGGGGCAGTTCTTC. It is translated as CASSPRRGGQFF.

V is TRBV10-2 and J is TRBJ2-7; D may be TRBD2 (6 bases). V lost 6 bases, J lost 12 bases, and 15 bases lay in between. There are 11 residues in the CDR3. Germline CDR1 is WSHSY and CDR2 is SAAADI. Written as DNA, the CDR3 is TGCGCCAGCAGGGATGGCGGGACGTGGTACTTC. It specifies CASRDGGTWYF.

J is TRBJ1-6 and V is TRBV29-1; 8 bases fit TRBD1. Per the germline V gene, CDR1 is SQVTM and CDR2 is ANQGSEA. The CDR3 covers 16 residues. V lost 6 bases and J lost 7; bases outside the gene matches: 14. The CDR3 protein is CSVRAQGAPENSPLHF. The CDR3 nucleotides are TGCAGCGTAAGGGCCCAGGGGGCTCCAGAAAATTCACCCCTCCACTTT. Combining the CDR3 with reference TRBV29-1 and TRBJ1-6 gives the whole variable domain SAVISQKPSRDICQRGTSLTIQCQVDSQVTMMFWYRQQPGQSLTLIATANQGSEATYESGFVIDKFPISRPNLTFSTLTVSNMSPEDSSIYLCSVRAQGAPENSPLHFGNGTRLTVT.

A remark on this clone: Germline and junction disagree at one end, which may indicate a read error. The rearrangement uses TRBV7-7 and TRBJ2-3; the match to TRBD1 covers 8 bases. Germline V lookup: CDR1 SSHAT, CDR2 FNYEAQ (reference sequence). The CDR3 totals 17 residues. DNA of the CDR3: TGTGCTAGCAGCTTAGGCAGGGGGCGAAGTCGGACAGATACGCAGTATTTT. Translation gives CASSLGRGRSRTDTQYF. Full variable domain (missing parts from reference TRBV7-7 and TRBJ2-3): GAGVSQSPRYKVTKRGQDVTLRCDPISSHATLYWYQQALGQGPEFLTYFNYEAQPDKSGLPSDRFSAERPEGSISTLTIQRTEQRDSAMYRCASSLGRGRSRTDTQYFGPGTRLTVL.

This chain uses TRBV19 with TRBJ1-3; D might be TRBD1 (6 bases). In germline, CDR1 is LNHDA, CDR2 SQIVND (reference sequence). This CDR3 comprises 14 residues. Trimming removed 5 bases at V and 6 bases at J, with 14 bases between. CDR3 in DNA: TGTGCCAGTAGTCCAACAGGGTGGGAAAACACCATATATTTT. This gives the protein CASSPTGWENTIYF. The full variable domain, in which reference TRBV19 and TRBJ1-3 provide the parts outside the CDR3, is DGGITQSPKYLFRKEGQNVTLSCEQNLNHDAMYWYRQDPGQGLRLIYYSQIVNDFQKGDIAEGYSVSREKKESFPLTVTSAQKNPTAFYLCASSPTGWENTIYFGEGSWLTVV.